The following is a TCR beta chain sequence with its context. Its antigen is undetermined. TCRdb redid the calling of the reads with MiXCR, one entry per CDR3 protein. The table records 310,000 or so distinct CDR3 sequences, approximately 25% of them present only once. This sample was included in a study of T cell repertoires in cytomegalovirus infection. Overall study context: TCR beta signatures that were public indicated CMV infection and matching HLA type.

Study results and caveats: Dominating the ex vivo response were TCR beta clonotypes that were CMV-specific and HLA-C-restricted.

The ends were cut back, 6 bases at V and 4 bases at J, with 16 bases in the middle. The germline V gene has CDR1 MNHNY and CDR2 SVGAGI (reference sequence). The CDR3 is 15 amino acids. The V and J genes are TRBV6-6 and TRBJ1-3; tentatively, D is TRBD1 (6 bases). The material was cultured PBMCs, obtained from culture after CMV antigen stimulation. This clonotype was obtained from a human donor in good health (CMV status not recorded). Some clones in this sample may be carry-over from other donors' samples. CDR3 sequence (DNA): TGTGCCAGCAGGGACTTGTCGGGGGCCGGAAACACCATATATTTT. Its protein is CASRDLSGAGNTIYF.